This record covers a single T cell receptor beta chain. This clonotype was counted ten times or more. No antigen is known for it. Within one base of it there is no much larger clone, and no base qualities were kept. Hyperthyroidism patients were newly diagnosed, with disease duration under 2 months, and aged 18 to 65 years. Patients with other autoimmune diseases, uncontrolled infections, pregnancy or lactation were excluded. Clinical symptoms, serum thyroxine, TRAb, thyroid ultrasound and orbital computed tomography were used for diagnosis. Total RNA was extracted with Trizol reagent and quality-checked on an Agilent 2100 Bioanalyzer. Unmatched junction bases come to 4, with V trimmed by 5 bases and J by 10 bases. Based on the germline V gene, the CDR1 and CDR2 sequences are MNHEY and SVGAGI. Counted from cysteine to phenylalanine, this CDR3 has 11 amino acids. Only CDR3 DNA remains: 33 bases, in frame from the first base.

The sample comes from a study of Graves' ophthalmopathy and Graves' hyperthyroidism listed by TCRdb under 2018. Background for the entire study: Hyperthyroidism was defined as stable when no progression to ophthalmopathy occurred within 18 months of follow-up. In more than five hyperthyroidism patients, T-cell repertoires of thyroid tissue and blood were compared. After sampling, hyperthyroidism patients received methimazole starting at 30 mg daily, and ophthalmopathy patients received high-dose intravenous methylprednisolone. An independent validation cohort was composed of roughly 19 hyperthyroidism patients and 15 to 17 patients who later progressed from hyperthyroidism to ophthalmopathy. To explore V-J signatures that distinguish ophthalmopathy from hyperthyroidism, a discovery set of around 100 patients was enrolled, made up of approximately 45 with ophthalmopathy and under 65 with stable hyperthyroidism. In total, some 140 blood samples were TCR-sequenced: fewer than 50 ophthalmopathy, some 75 hyperthyroidism and some 17 hyperthyroidism-to-ophthalmopathy patients. TCR beta repertoire signatures were used to distinguish Graves' ophthalmopathy from Graves' hyperthyroidism and to predict progression to ophthalmopathy. Overall study results and their limits: Most of the expanded thyroid clonotypes with a frequency above 0.001 were also detected in blood, and it was suggested that the thyroid immune response may be reflected by blood repertoires. No statistical method was used to predetermine the sample size, and group allocation was not hidden from the investigators. Ophthalmopathy was separated from stable hyperthyroidism by the 13-signature model with more than 85% sensitivity and 81% to 83% specificity in cross-validation and with 80%/75% in the test set. In validation, the model predicted ophthalmopathy progression with 70.59% sensitivity and 72.22% specificity; roughly eleven predicted patients were CT-confirmed with GO in a median of approximately six months.

For repertoire sequencing, TCR beta CDR3 regions were amplified from RNA transcripts. A first-round RT-PCR used HTBI primers with the Qiagen OneStep RT-PCR kit, followed by a second-round multiplex PCR, size selection and purification. The libraries underwent paired-end sequencing with 100 bp reads on an Illumina HiSeq2000. From the authors' description of their analysis: SOAPnuke was used to process the reads, throwing out any read that had adapters, had uncalled bases, had a mean Phred below 15, or lacked an exact constant-primer or identifier match. COPE v1.2.5 was used to merge high-quality paired reads. Each unique nucleotide sequence was defined as a clonotype, and clonotypes were aligned to IMGT TRB V, D and J references with MiTCR v1.1. Only V-J combinations with frequency above 0.0001 were analysed, covering approximately 99% of repertoires. A TCR clonal expansion and chaos score per V-J combination was defined as the ratio of F50 clonal expansion to chaos observed in the TCRdist matrix. Welch's t-statistics and random forest were used to reduce features to more than ten V-J combinations, which were fed into a naive Bayes classifier. Thyroid-blood repertoire similarity was quantified with the Morisita-Horn index. Clones were called with MiXCR by TCRdb after fastp trimmed the public reads at Q25, and only in-frame beta chains were retained. All rows with the same CDR3 protein become a single entry with the most common DNA and genes. The V and J calls reflect TCRdb's pipeline rather than the authors' work. Across this sample there are around 1.1 million distinct CDR3 sequences, with less than 45% seen only once. The ten largest clones take up 11% of the sample.

The rearrangement combines TRBV6-5 with TRBJ2-5, with TRBD2 matching 7 junction bases. This sequence originates from an adult man with Graves' hyperthyroidism. Sequences were obtained from peripheral blood or thyroid tissue (not recorded which). The CDR3 in this case is CASSTGGFQYF. The sequenced DNA: TGTGCCAGCAGTACGGGAGGTTTCCAGTACTTC.